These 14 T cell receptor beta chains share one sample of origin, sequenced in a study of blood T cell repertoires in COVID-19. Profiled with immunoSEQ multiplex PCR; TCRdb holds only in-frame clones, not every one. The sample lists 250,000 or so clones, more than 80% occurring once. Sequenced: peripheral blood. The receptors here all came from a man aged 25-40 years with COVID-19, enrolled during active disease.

In DNA form, the CDR3 reads TGTGCCAGCAGCCGCACGGGAGTTTACACTGAAGCTTTCTTT. It is translated as CASSRTGVYTEAFF. The chain has TRBV7-2 and TRBJ1-1, with D uncertain. Germline V gene sequence: CDR1 SGHTA, CDR2 FQGNSA. The CDR3 totals 14 residues. Deletions cut 5 bases from V and 3 bases from J, with 13 bases between.

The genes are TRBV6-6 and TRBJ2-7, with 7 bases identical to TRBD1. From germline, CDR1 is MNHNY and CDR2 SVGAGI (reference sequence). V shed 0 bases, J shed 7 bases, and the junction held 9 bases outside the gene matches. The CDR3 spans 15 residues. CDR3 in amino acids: CASSYSRTGEWEQYF. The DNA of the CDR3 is TGTGCCAGCAGTTACTCTAGGACAGGAGAGTGGGAGCAGTACTTC.

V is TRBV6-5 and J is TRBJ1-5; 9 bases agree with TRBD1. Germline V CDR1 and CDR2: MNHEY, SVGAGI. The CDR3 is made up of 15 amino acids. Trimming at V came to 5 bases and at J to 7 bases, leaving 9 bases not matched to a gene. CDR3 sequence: CASSTQDRGHQPQHF. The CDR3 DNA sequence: TGTGCCAGCAGTACCCAGGACAGGGGACACCAGCCCCAGCATTTT.

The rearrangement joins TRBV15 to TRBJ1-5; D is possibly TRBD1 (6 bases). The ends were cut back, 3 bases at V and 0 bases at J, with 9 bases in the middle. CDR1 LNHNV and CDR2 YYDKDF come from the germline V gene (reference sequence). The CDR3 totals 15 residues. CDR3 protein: CATSSPGVSNQPQHF. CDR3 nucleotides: TGTGCCACCAGCAGTCCAGGGGTTAGCAATCAGCCCCAGCATTTT.

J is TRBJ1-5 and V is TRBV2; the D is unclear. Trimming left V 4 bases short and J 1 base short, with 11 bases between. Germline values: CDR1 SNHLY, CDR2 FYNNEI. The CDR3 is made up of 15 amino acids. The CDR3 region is CASSGGILSNQPQHF. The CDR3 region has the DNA TGTGCCAGCAGTGGAGGGATCCTAAGCAATCAGCCCCAGCATTTT. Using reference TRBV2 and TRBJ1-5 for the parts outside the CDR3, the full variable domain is EPEVTQTPSHQVTQMGQEVILRCVPISNHLYFYWYRQILGQKVEFLVSFYNNEISEKSEIFDDQFSVERPDGSNFTLKIRSTKLEDSAMYFCASSGGILSNQPQHFGDGTRLSIL.

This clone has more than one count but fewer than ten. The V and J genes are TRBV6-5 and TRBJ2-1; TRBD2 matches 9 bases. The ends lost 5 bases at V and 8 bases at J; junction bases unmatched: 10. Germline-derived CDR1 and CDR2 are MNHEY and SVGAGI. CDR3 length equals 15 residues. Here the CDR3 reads CASSPSGRTSYEQFF. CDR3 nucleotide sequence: TGTGCCAGCAGTCCGAGCGGGAGGACAAGCTATGAGCAGTTCTTC.

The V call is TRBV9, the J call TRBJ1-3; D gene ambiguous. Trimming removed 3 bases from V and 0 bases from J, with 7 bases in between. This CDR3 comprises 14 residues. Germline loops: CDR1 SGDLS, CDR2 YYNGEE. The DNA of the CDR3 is TGTGCCAGCAGCGGAGCAAGCTCTGGAAACACCATATATTTT. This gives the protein CASSGASSGNTIYF.

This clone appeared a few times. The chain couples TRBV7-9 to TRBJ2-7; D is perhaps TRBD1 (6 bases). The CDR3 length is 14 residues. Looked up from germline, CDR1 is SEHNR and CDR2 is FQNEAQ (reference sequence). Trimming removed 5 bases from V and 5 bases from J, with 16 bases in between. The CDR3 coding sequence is TGTGCCAGCAGCCCAAGCTCGACAGGAGACGAGCAGTACTTC. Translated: CASSPSSTGDEQYF.

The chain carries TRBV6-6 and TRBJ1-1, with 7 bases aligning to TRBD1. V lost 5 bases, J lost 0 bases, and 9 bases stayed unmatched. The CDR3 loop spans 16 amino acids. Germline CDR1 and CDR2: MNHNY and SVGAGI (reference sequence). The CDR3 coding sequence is TGTGCCAGCAGTCGACAGGGATGGATGATGAACACTGAAGCTTTCTTT. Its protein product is CASSRQGWMMNTEAFF.

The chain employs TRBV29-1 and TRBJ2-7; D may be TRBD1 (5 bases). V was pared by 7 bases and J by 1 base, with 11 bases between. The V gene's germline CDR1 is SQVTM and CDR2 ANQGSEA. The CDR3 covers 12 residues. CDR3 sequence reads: CSATGLSYEQYF. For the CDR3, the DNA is TGCAGCGCCACAGGTTTATCCTACGAGCAGTACTTC.

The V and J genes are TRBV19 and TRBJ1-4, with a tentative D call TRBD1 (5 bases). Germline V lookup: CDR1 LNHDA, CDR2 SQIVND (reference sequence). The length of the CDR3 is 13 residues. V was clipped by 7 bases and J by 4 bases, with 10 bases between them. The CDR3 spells CASNRRLNEKLFF. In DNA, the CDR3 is TGTGCCAGTAACAGGAGACTTAATGAAAAACTGTTTTTT.

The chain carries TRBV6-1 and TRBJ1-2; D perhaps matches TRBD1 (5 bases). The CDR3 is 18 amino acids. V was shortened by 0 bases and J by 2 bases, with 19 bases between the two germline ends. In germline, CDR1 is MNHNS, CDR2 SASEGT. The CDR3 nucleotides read TGTGCCAGCAGTGAAGCTTATCAGGGAATGAAACTAAACTATGGCTACACCTTC. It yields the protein CASSEAYQGMKLNYGYTF.

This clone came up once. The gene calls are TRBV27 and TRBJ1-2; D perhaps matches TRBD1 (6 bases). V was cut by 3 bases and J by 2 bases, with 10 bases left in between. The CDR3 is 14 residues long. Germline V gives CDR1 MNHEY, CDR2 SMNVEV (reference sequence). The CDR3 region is CASSLNRVNYGYTF. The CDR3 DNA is TGTGCCAGCAGTTTGAACAGGGTGAACTATGGCTACACCTTC.

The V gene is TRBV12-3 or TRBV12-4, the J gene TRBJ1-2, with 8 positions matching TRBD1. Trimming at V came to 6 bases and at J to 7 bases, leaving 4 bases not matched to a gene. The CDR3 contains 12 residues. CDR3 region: CASRQGAFGYTF. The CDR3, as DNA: TGTGCCAGCAGGCAGGGGGCGTTTGGCTACACCTTC.